What follows are 30 T cell receptor beta chains derived from one specimen sequenced in a study of blood T cell repertoires in COVID-19. Assay used: immunoSEQ multiplex PCR; TCRdb lists only in-frame clones, some missing. The sample carries over 70,000 clones, roughly 84% recorded once. The sample comprised peripheral blood. Receptor source: a human donor in a cohort sampled during active COVID-19.

The V gene is TRBV13, the J gene TRBJ2-3, with D uncertain. Germline V CDR1 and CDR2: PRHDT, FYEKMQ (reference sequence). The CDR3 totals 12 residues. V was shortened by 4 bases and J by 2 bases, with 4 bases between the two germline ends. As DNA, the CDR3 is TGTGCCAGCAGCTACTACACAGATACGCAGTATTTT. Amino acids: CASSYYTDTQYF.

This CDR3 reads CASSYSSVDTIYF. The CDR3 nucleotides are TGTGCCAGCAGTTACTCCAGCGTTGACACCATATATTTT. The chain joins TRBV6-6 to TRBJ1-3, with no clear D. Trimming stripped 0 bases from V and 8 bases from J, with 8 bases between. The germline V gene has CDR1 MNHNY and CDR2 SVGAGI (reference sequence). CDR3 length: 13 amino acids.

DNA of the CDR3: TGTGCCAGCAGCAGGAGCGGGGGGGGCTACGAGCAGTACTTC. Encoded protein: CASSRSGGGYEQYF. The V call is TRBV11-2, the J call TRBJ2-7; 10 nucleotides match TRBD2. Germline V gives CDR1 SGHAT, CDR2 FQNNGV. The CDR3 covers 14 residues. J was trimmed by 3 bases and V by 5 bases; bases with no gene match: 4.

The chain has TRBV4-3 and TRBJ1-2, with D perhaps TRBD1 (5 bases). Germline CDR1 is LGHNA and CDR2 is YSLEER. Trimming shortened V by 1 base and J by 7 bases, and 25 bases separated the two germline ends. The length of the CDR3 is 18 residues. CDR3 residues: CASSQGLRVVGRVRGYTF. The DNA for the CDR3 is TGCGCCAGCAGCCAAGGCCTTCGAGTTGTGGGCAGGGTACGTGGCTACACCTTC.

The chain joins TRBV11-2 to TRBJ2-1, with TRBD1 identical over 9 bases. Germline lookup yields CDR1 SGHAT and CDR2 FQNNGV. The junction had 8 bases not matched to a gene; V was cut back by 1 base and J by 4 bases. This CDR3 has 17 residues. CDR3: CASSLVHRGLKYNEQFF. In nucleotides, the CDR3 is TGTGCCAGCAGCTTAGTACACAGGGGGCTAAAGTACAATGAGCAGTTCTTC.

The chain couples TRBV6-5 to TRBJ1-1, with 9 bases fitting TRBD1. V shed 7 bases, J shed 1 base, and the junction held 4 bases outside the gene matches. Germline-derived CDR1 and CDR2 are MNHEY and SVGAGI. This CDR3 has 14 residues. As DNA, the CDR3 is TGTGCCAGCATGAAACAGGGGGCGAACACTGAAGCTTTCTTT. This translates into CASMKQGANTEAFF.

This clone was seen a handful of times. J is TRBJ1-1 and V is TRBV4-2; D unresolved. CDR1 and CDR2 from the germline V gene are LGHNA and YNFKEQ. V lost 10 bases and J lost 8, with 14 bases in between. The CDR3 runs 11 residues. Here the CDR3 DNA reads TGTGCCACCTCCCCCCGAAGCGAAGCTTTCTTT. Amino acids: CATSPRSEAFF.

Notes on this clone: Other DNA sequences in the same sample also yield this CDR3. The rearrangement links TRBV7-3 to TRBJ1-1, with D possibly matching TRBD1 (5 bases). This CDR3 contains 13 residues. V lost 5 bases and J lost 0, with 7 bases in between. The germline V gene encodes CDR1 SGHTA and CDR2 FQGTGA. CDR3: CASSLQVNTEAFF. In DNA, the CDR3 is TGTGCCAGCAGCCTACAGGTGAACACTGAAGCTTTCTTT.

A note on this clone: The same CDR3 also results from other DNA sequences found in this sample. This chain links TRBV4-2 with TRBJ2-7, with 9 positions matching TRBD1. CDR1 is LGHNA and CDR2 is YNFKEQ in the germline V gene. This CDR3 has 14 amino acids. With V trimmed by 3 bases and J by 3 bases, 3 bases remained unmatched. DNA of the CDR3: TGTGCCAGCAGCCAGGGACAGGGAGACTACGAGCAGTACTTC. Its protein product is CASSQGQGDYEQYF.

This clone has a single count. The rearrangement joins TRBV4-1 to TRBJ1-3; 7 bases align to TRBD1. The length of the CDR3 is 16 residues. Germline V gene sequence: CDR1 MGHRA, CDR2 YSYEKL. V shed 5 bases and J 4 bases; nucleotides not matched to a gene: 11. The CDR3 DNA reads TGCGCCAGCAGCAACCTTAGACAGGGAAGAGGAAACACCATATATTTT. This translates into CASSNLRQGRGNTIYF.

The chain employs TRBV11-2 and TRBJ2-1; the D gene is possibly TRBD2 (6 bases). V was clipped by 2 bases and J by 7 bases, with 18 bases between them. Germline-derived CDR1 and CDR2 are SGHAT and FQNNGV. The CDR3 is 16 residues long. Written as DNA, the CDR3 is TGTGCCAGCAGCTTATTCCTGGCGGGGTTACGGAATGAGCAGTTCTTC. It codes for CASSLFLAGLRNEQFF. The whole variable domain, filled in from reference TRBV11-2 and TRBJ2-1, reads EAGVAQSPRYKIIEKRQSVAFWCNPISGHATLYWYQQILGQGPKLLIQFQNNGVVDDSQLPKDRFSAERLKGVDSTLKIQPAKLEDSAVYLCASSLFLAGLRNEQFFGPGTRLTVL.

The chain carries TRBV6-1 and TRBJ2-7, with D possibly matching TRBD1 (5 bases). The CDR3 spans 15 residues. Looked up from germline, CDR1 is MNHNS and CDR2 is SASEGT. Trimming stripped 2 bases from V and 1 base from J, with 12 bases between. The chain's CDR3 is CASSETGAGSYEQYF. The CDR3 DNA is TGTGCCAGCAGTGAAACCGGAGCAGGGTCCTACGAGCAGTACTTC.

V usage is TRBV7-2 and J usage is TRBJ2-7; 9 bases are shared with TRBD1. V shed 5 bases and J 0 bases; nucleotides not matched to a gene: 8. The CDR3 is 16 amino acids. Looked up from germline, CDR1 is SGHTA and CDR2 is FQGNSA. As DNA, the CDR3 is TGTGCCAGCAGCCCCGGGACAGGGTCCCACTCCTACGAGCAGTACTTC. This translates into CASSPGTGSHSYEQYF. The whole variable domain, remainder taken from reference TRBV7-2 and TRBJ2-7, is GAGVSQSPSNKVTEKGKDVELRCDPISGHTALYWYRQSLGQGLEFLIYFQGNSAPDKSGLPSDRFSAERTGGSVSTLTIQRTQQEDSAVYLCASSPGTGSHSYEQYFGPGTRLTVT.

This sequence joins TRBV5-6 and TRBJ1-2; 7 nucleotides match TRBD1. Germline-derived CDR1 and CDR2 are SGHDT and YYEEEE. Losses at the gene ends were 0 bases for V and 4 bases for J; bases not matched to a gene: 6. This CDR3 is 15 amino acids long. CDR3 in amino acids: CASSLGTGRGYGYTF. DNA for the CDR3: TGTGCCAGCAGCTTGGGGACAGGAAGGGGCTATGGCTACACCTTC.

This sequence joins TRBV3-1 (or the pseudogene TRBV3-2) and TRBJ1-6, with D tentatively TRBD1 (6 bases). V lost 2 bases and J lost 9, with 11 bases in between. The CDR3 extends over 14 amino acids. Germline values: CDR1 LGHDT, CDR2 YNNKEL (reference sequence). For the CDR3, the DNA is TGTGCCAGCAGCCAAATGACAGGAACTTCACCCCTCCACTTT. This sequence encodes CASSQMTGTSPLHF.

The chain recombines TRBV4-1 with TRBJ1-4; 8 bases agree with TRBD1. Per germline, CDR1 MGHRA and CDR2 YSYEKL. The CDR3 covers 16 residues. After removal of 3 bases from V and 5 bases from J, the junction contained 8 bases not matched to a gene. The CDR3 DNA follows: TGCGCCAGCAGCCAGTTCGGACAGGGTAGGAATGAAAAACTGTTTTTT. Translation gives CASSQFGQGRNEKLFF.

The rearrangement uses TRBV3-1 (or the pseudogene TRBV3-2) and TRBJ1-3; D gene uncertain. The ends were cut back, 2 bases at V and 3 bases at J, with 20 bases in the middle. This CDR3 has 18 residues. Per the germline V gene, CDR1 is LGHDT and CDR2 is YNNKEL (reference sequence). DNA for the CDR3: TGTGCCAGCAGCCAATTAATGGCCCAGCGGTCCAATGGAAACACCATATATTTT. It codes for CASSQLMAQRSNGNTIYF.

The V and J genes are TRBV7-9 and TRBJ2-4; a weak D match, TRBD1 (5 bases). Germline-derived CDR1 and CDR2 are SEHNR and FQNEAQ (reference sequence). This CDR3 has 15 residues. Trimming removed 2 bases at V and 4 bases at J, with 12 bases between. CDR3: CASSLPREEKNIQYF. For the CDR3, the DNA is TGTGCCAGCAGCTTACCCAGGGAAGAGAAAAACATTCAGTACTTC.

V usage is TRBV18 and J usage is TRBJ2-7; 9 positions agree with TRBD1. Germline loops: CDR1 KGHSH, CDR2 LQKENI. The CDR3 consists of 15 residues. Trimming at V came to 3 bases and at J to 0 bases, leaving 3 bases not matched to a gene. The CDR3 coding sequence is TGTGCCAGCTCACCGGGACAGGGAATCTCCTACGAGCAGTACTTC. Amino acid sequence: CASSPGQGISYEQYF.

The chain combines TRBV18 with TRBJ2-7, with D possibly TRBD2 on 6 matching bases. The CDR3 contains 14 residues. The V gene lost 3 bases and the J gene lost 4 bases, with 13 bases spanning the gap. Germline lookup yields CDR1 KGHSH and CDR2 LQKENI. The CDR3 nucleotides are TGTGCCAGCTCACCTGGGACTCAAGCTTACGAGCAGTACTTC. It is translated as CASSPGTQAYEQYF. The full variable domain, in which reference TRBV18 and TRBJ2-7 provide the parts outside the CDR3, is NAGVMQNPRHLVRRRGQEARLRCSPMKGHSHVYWYRQLPEEGLKFMVYLQKENIIDESGMPKERFSAEFPKEGPSILRIQQVVRGDSAAYFCASSPGTQAYEQYFGPGTRLTVT.

The CDR3 protein is CASSRGSTWGNEQFF. CDR3 sequence (DNA): TGTGCCAGCTCACGAGGGTCCACGTGGGGCAATGAGCAGTTCTTC. The chain carries TRBV18 and TRBJ2-1, with D tentatively TRBD2 (5 bases). Between the trimmed V and J ends, which lost 4 bases and 6 bases, there was a span of 16 bases. This CDR3 comprises 15 residues. Looked up from germline, CDR1 is KGHSH and CDR2 is LQKENI.

This clone is a singleton in its sample. V gene TRBV29-1 combines with J gene TRBJ2-4; a weak D match, TRBD1 (5 bases). V dropped 7 bases and J dropped 0 bases, with 13 bases sitting between them. The CDR3 is made up of 14 amino acids. Per the germline V gene, CDR1 is SQVTM and CDR2 is ANQGSEA. The CDR3 here is CSAPDSIAKNIQYF. As DNA, the CDR3 is TGCAGCGCCCCTGACAGCATAGCCAAAAACATTCAGTACTTC. Based on the CDR3 plus reference TRBV29-1 and TRBJ2-4, the full variable domain is SAVISQKPSRDICQRGTSLTIQCQVDSQVTMMFWYRQQPGQSLTLIATANQGSEATYESGFVIDKFPISRPNLTFSTLTVSNMSPEDSSIYLCSAPDSIAKNIQYFGAGTRLSVL.

CDR3 sequence (DNA): TGTGCCAGCAGGGGACAGGCCTCGTCCACCGGGGAGCTGTTTTTT. This encodes CASRGQASSTGELFF. The chain couples TRBV2 to TRBJ2-2; TRBD1 matches 8 bases. The V gene end was trimmed by 6 bases and the J gene end by 4 bases; junction bases not matched to a gene: 7. The germline CDR1 and CDR2 sequences are SNHLY and FYNNEI. CDR3 length equals 15 residues.

The chain employs TRBV5-1 and TRBJ2-5; 11 nucleotides line up with TRBD2. Germline assignment: CDR1 SGHRS and CDR2 YFSETQ. V shed 7 bases and J 5 bases; nucleotides not matched to a gene: 7. The CDR3 is 14 residues long. This chain's CDR3 is CASCPSGGRETQYF. DNA of the CDR3: TGCGCCAGCTGCCCTAGCGGGGGGCGGGAGACCCAGTACTTC.

V usage is TRBV5-1 and J usage is TRBJ2-7; a weak D match, TRBD2 (6 bases). V was cut by 1 base and J by 4 bases, with 18 bases left in between. Germline CDR1 SGHRS, CDR2 YFSETQ. The CDR3 is 16 amino acids. The CDR3 sequence: CASSLNPLGGWYEQYF. DNA of the CDR3: TGCGCCAGCAGCTTGAACCCCCTTGGGGGGTGGTACGAGCAGTACTTC.

V usage is TRBV5-6 and J usage is TRBJ2-5, with D hard to call. CDR3 length: 13 residues. Germline V gene lookup returns CDR1 SGHDT and CDR2 YYEEEE. Between the trimmed V and J ends, which lost 4 bases and 2 bases, there was a span of 9 bases. In DNA, the CDR3 is TGTGCCAGCAGCAACGACATACAAGAGACCCAGTACTTC. Translating gives CASSNDIQETQYF.

V usage is TRBV7-9 and J usage is TRBJ2-7, with 7 bases matching TRBD1. This CDR3 is built from 15 residues. Germline CDR1 SEHNR, CDR2 FQNEAQ (reference sequence). The V and J ends lost 4 bases and 4 bases, in that order; junction bases with no gene match: 10. The DNA for the CDR3 is TGTGCCAGCAGCTCTAACACAGGGGTCTCATACGAGCAGTACTTC. Amino acids: CASSSNTGVSYEQYF.

The chain recombines TRBV7-6 with TRBJ1-4, with 10 bases identical to TRBD1. V lost 1 base, J lost 6 bases, and 2 bases stayed unmatched. This CDR3 is 15 amino acids long. CDR1 is SGHVS, CDR2 FNYEAQ, per germline. The CDR3 is CASSLDGTGDEKLFF. The CDR3 DNA reads as TGTGCCAGCAGCTTAGATGGGACAGGGGATGAAAAACTGTTTTTT.

This CDR3 is CATRSQGTDTQYF. In DNA form, the CDR3 reads TGTGCCACCAGATCGCAGGGAACAGATACGCAGTATTTT. The genes are TRBV15 and TRBJ2-3, with D possibly being TRBD1 (5 bases). This CDR3 is built from 13 residues. Germline V gives CDR1 LNHNV, CDR2 YYDKDF (reference sequence). Trimming removed 6 bases from V and 3 bases from J, with 10 bases in between.

This sequence joins TRBV28 and TRBJ2-1, with no clear D. The CDR3 is 13 amino acids. Between the trimmed V and J ends, which lost 5 bases and 9 bases, there was a span of 14 bases. CDR1 and CDR2 from the germline V gene are MDHEN and SYDVKM. CDR3 loop: CASSHQTVGEQFF. The CDR3 DNA reads as TGTGCCAGCAGTCACCAAACAGTTGGTGAGCAGTTCTTC.